This TCR beta chain was obtained from a study of cytomegalovirus exposure and HLA in healthy donors. Concerning this clone itself: Its antigen remains unknown.

Amplification used 60 Vbeta primers and 13 Jbeta primers. Clones were sequenced by immunoSEQ multiplex PCR, and TCRdb holds only the in-frame ones, with some missing. The sample lists 95,000 to 150,000 clones; roughly three fifths were seen once. The V end was cut by 4 bases, the J end by 1 base, with 24 bases between. The CDR3 loop spans 19 amino acids. Germline V gene lookup returns CDR1 SGHDN and CDR2 FVKESK. Points from the study as a whole: Association of a missense DCLRE1C variant with TCR beta V- and J-gene trimming was reported in a later analysis. TCR beta chains numbering 150 to 200 were designated cytomegalovirus-associated.

V and J are TRBV14 and TRBJ2-3; D may be TRBD2 (7 bases). The receptor's source is a man younger than 30 in good health and CMV-seronegative. Sequenced: PBMCs. CDR3 amino acids: CASSPLRGPTAFRTDTQYF. The DNA of the CDR3 is TGTGCCAGCAGCCCCTTGCGGGGGCCCACCGCTTTCCGCACAGATACGCAGTATTTT.